This T cell receptor beta chain was identified during a study of CD8 T cell repertoires and HIV-1 epitope variants. This clone has a single count. Sequencing of TCR beta CDR3 used immunoSEQ survey depth. Sequencing was performed with immunoSEQ multiplex PCR; in TCRdb, only in-frame clones are kept and a portion is missing. Here the sample spans more than 85,000 clones, approximately 70% being singletons. This clonotype originated in a male donor with HIV. Sequencing input: uncultured baseline CD8+ T cells from peripheral blood mononuclear cells (PBMCs).

The CDR3 protein is CASSLSEGGYNEQFF. The CDR3, as DNA: TGTGCCAGCAGCTTATCGGAGGGAGGTTACAATGAGCAGTTCTTC. The chain joins TRBV7-2 to TRBJ2-1; perhaps TRBD2 as D (6 bases). With 2 bases removed from V and 4 bases from J, the gap between germline ends came to 12 bases. Germline V CDR1 and CDR2: SGHTA, FQGNSA. The CDR3 runs to 15 residues.